Listed below are T cell receptor beta chains from one sample, sequenced in a study of T cell repertoires in ileal Crohn's disease. The table came from immunoSEQ multiplex PCR; TCRdb's copy has only in-frame clones and leaves some out. The data contain 1,500 to 2,000 clones, 70% to 90% of them singletons. Sequencing was performed on ileal tissue. These receptors were obtained from an adult with Crohn's disease. The CDR3 runs from the conserved cysteine through the conserved F or W. The order of the fields is V gene, J gene, clone size, D gene, CDR3 DNA, CDR3 protein. The D gene is left open where the match is weak. The size of a clone is reported for some rows only, either as once, few or many, or as a class for expanded clones.

v_gene: TRBV10-1
j_gene: TRBJ2-5
abundance: NA
d_gene: TRBD1
CDR3nt: TGCGCCAGCGCCCCGACAGGGGGCGAAGAGACCCAGTACTTC
CDR3aa: CASAPTGGEETQYF

v_gene: TRBV7-2
j_gene: TRBJ1-5
abundance: once
d_gene: NA
CDR3nt: TGTGCCAGCAGCTTATCAGGGGATCAGCCCCAGCATTTT
CDR3aa: CASSLSGDQPQHF

v_gene: TRBV7-6
j_gene: TRBJ2-5
abundance: once
d_gene: TRBD2
CDR3nt: TGTGCCAGCAGCCTCTACCGACTAGCGGGGGGTGCAGAGACCCAGTACTTC
CDR3aa: CASSLYRLAGGAETQYF

v_gene: TRBV5-8
j_gene: TRBJ2-2
abundance: once
d_gene: TRBD1
CDR3nt: TGTGCCAGCAGCTTGGGACAGGGGTTAGCCGGGGAGCTGTTTTTT
CDR3aa: CASSLGQGLAGELFF

v_gene: TRBV27
j_gene: TRBJ2-1
abundance: NA
d_gene: NA
CDR3nt: TGTGCCAGCAGTTTAGGGCGGACGAATGAGCAGTTCTTC
CDR3aa: CASSLGRTNEQFF

v_gene: TRBV28
j_gene: TRBJ1-1
abundance: NA
d_gene: NA
CDR3nt: TGTGCCAGCAACACAGGGTCCATGAACACTGAAGCTTTCTTT
CDR3aa: CASNTGSMNTEAFF

v_gene: TRBV19
j_gene: TRBJ2-1
abundance: few
d_gene: TRBD2
CDR3nt: TGTGCCAGTAGTATACTAGCGGGAGACAATGAGCAGTTCTTC
CDR3aa: CASSILAGDNEQFF

v_gene: TRBV28
j_gene: TRBJ1-1
abundance: NA
d_gene: NA
CDR3nt: TGTGCCAGCACCCCGGGGGACATGAACACTGAAGCTTTCTTT
CDR3aa: CASTPGDMNTEAFF

v_gene: TRBV7-9
j_gene: TRBJ1-3
abundance: NA
d_gene: TRBD1
CDR3nt: TGTGCCAGCAGCTCCGGGACAGGACTCTCTGGAAACACCATATATTTT
CDR3aa: CASSSGTGLSGNTIYF

v_gene: TRBV11-2
j_gene: TRBJ2-1
abundance: NA
d_gene: TRBD2
CDR3nt: TGTGCCAGCAGCTTAGCGACTAGCGAGATAGGGCAGTTCTTC
CDR3aa: CASSLATSEIGQFF

v_gene: TRBV6-1
j_gene: TRBJ1-1
abundance: NA
d_gene: NA
CDR3nt: TGTGCCAGCGGAAGGGGAGGCACTGAAGCTTTCTTT
CDR3aa: CASGRGGTEAFF

v_gene: TRBV11-3
j_gene: TRBJ2-1
abundance: NA
d_gene: NA
CDR3nt: TGTGCCAGCAGCTTAGAGTGGGACCCCGCACTACATGAGCAGTTCTTC
CDR3aa: CASSLEWDPALHEQFF

v_gene: TRBV2
j_gene: TRBJ1-2
abundance: NA
d_gene: TRBD1
CDR3nt: TGTGCCAGCAGTCTACTCGGGACAGGGTTTCTTGGCTACACCTTC
CDR3aa: CASSLLGTGFLGYTF

v_gene: TRBV19
j_gene: TRBJ2-1
abundance: NA
d_gene: TRBD2
CDR3nt: TGTGCCAGTAGTATAATAGGGGTCGGGACGGGGGCTAGCGGGCGTAGTCAAAGGAATGAGCAGTTCTTC
CDR3aa: CASSIIGVGTGASGRSQRNEQFF

v_gene: TRBV5-1
j_gene: TRBJ2-2
abundance: NA
d_gene: TRBD2
CDR3nt: TGCGCCAGCACCGAGACTAGCGGGAACACCGGGGAGCTGTTTTTT
CDR3aa: CASTETSGNTGELFF

v_gene: TRBV9
j_gene: TRBJ2-3
abundance: NA
d_gene: NA
CDR3nt: TGTGCCAGCAGCGTAGACGGTGGGAGAACGCAGTATTTT
CDR3aa: CASSVDGGRTQYF

v_gene: TRBV10-3
j_gene: TRBJ1-2
abundance: NA
d_gene: NA
CDR3nt: TGTGCCATCAGTGACCACTATGGCTACACCTTC
CDR3aa: CAISDHYGYTF

v_gene: TRBV27
j_gene: TRBJ2-2
abundance: few
d_gene: NA
CDR3nt: TGTGCCAGCAGTTTATATAGGGTCCCAACGAACACCGGGGAGCTGTTTTTT
CDR3aa: CASSLYRVPTNTGELFF

v_gene: TRBV20-1
j_gene: TRBJ2-1
abundance: NA
d_gene: NA
CDR3nt: TGCAGTGCTAGAGATCCGAGTGAGCAGTTCTTC
CDR3aa: CSARDPSEQFF

v_gene: TRBV7-9
j_gene: TRBJ2-5
abundance: NA
d_gene: NA
CDR3nt: TGTGCCAGCAGCACAGGAGGAAAAGAGACCCAGTACTTC
CDR3aa: CASSTGGKETQYF

v_gene: TRBV4-3
j_gene: TRBJ2-1
abundance: NA
d_gene: TRBD1
CDR3nt: TGCGCCAGCAGCCAAGATGGGACAGGGTCCTACAATGAGCAGTTCTTC
CDR3aa: CASSQDGTGSYNEQFF

v_gene: TRBV6-6
j_gene: TRBJ2-3
abundance: once
d_gene: TRBD2
CDR3nt: TGTGCCAGCAGTTACCAAGGACTAGCAGATACGCAGTATTTT
CDR3aa: CASSYQGLADTQYF

v_gene: TRBV9
j_gene: TRBJ2-1
abundance: once
d_gene: TRBD1
CDR3nt: TGTGCCAGCAGCGTTATGGGGACAGGGAACAATGAGCAGTTCTTC
CDR3aa: CASSVMGTGNNEQFF

v_gene: TRBV2
j_gene: TRBJ1-4
abundance: NA
d_gene: NA
CDR3nt: TGTGCCAGCAGTGAAGCAGACGAAAAACTGTTTTTT
CDR3aa: CASSEADEKLFF

v_gene: TRBV6-1
j_gene: TRBJ1-1
abundance: once
d_gene: TRBD1
CDR3nt: TGTGCCAGCAGTCCCAGGACAGGGGGCTTAACTGAAGCTTTCTTT
CDR3aa: CASSPRTGGLTEAFF

v_gene: TRBV7-2
j_gene: TRBJ1-5
abundance: NA
d_gene: NA
CDR3nt: TGTGCCAGCAGCTTAGCGCCTACAGGCCCATATAGCAATCAGCCCCAGCATTTT
CDR3aa: CASSLAPTGPYSNQPQHF

v_gene: TRBV2
j_gene: TRBJ1-2
abundance: NA
d_gene: NA
CDR3nt: TGTGCCAGCAGTTTTAGGGAGGATGGCTACACCTTC
CDR3aa: CASSFREDGYTF

v_gene: TRBV6-6
j_gene: TRBJ2-1
abundance: NA
d_gene: TRBD2
CDR3nt: TGTGCCAGCAGTTCGAGGAGCGGGGGGAACAATGAGCAGTTCTTC
CDR3aa: CASSSRSGGNNEQFF

v_gene: TRBV21-1
j_gene: TRBJ1-5
abundance: NA
d_gene: NA
CDR3nt: TGTGCCAGCAGTCGGGGAACAGACAGATATCAGCCCCAGCATTTT
CDR3aa: CASSRGTDRYQPQHF

v_gene: TRBV7-9
j_gene: TRBJ2-3
abundance: once
d_gene: NA
CDR3nt: TGTGCCAGCAGCGTAAATGTCATTACGGTAGATACGCAGTATTTT
CDR3aa: CASSVNVITVDTQYF

v_gene: TRBV19
j_gene: TRBJ1-5
abundance: NA
d_gene: NA
CDR3nt: TGTGCCAGTAGTTCCCAGGCCGTGAGTGGCAATCAGCCCCAGCATTTT
CDR3aa: CASSSQAVSGNQPQHF

v_gene: TRBV6-5
j_gene: TRBJ1-5
abundance: NA
d_gene: NA
CDR3nt: TGTGCCAGCAGTTACTCGGGTTCAGGTGGGAATCAGCCCCAGCATTTT
CDR3aa: CASSYSGSGGNQPQHF